The source of this T cell receptor beta chain is a study of regulatory T cells in long-lasting Graves disease. With iRepertoire HTBI primers and Arm-PCR of CDR3 regions, TCR beta libraries were built. TCRdb analysed the multiplex PCR reads with MiXCR anew, one entry per CDR3 protein. Here the sample spans 400,000 to 500,000 distinct CDR3 sequences, over 15% being singletons. Indicated time point: newly diagnosed GD, antithyroid drugs for less than 3 months. The TCR library used RNA extracted from PBMCs. V was shortened by 6 bases and J by 4 bases, with 13 bases between the two germline ends. This CDR3 has 14 amino acids. From germline, CDR1 is SNHLY and CDR2 FYNNEI. The sample was also linked to a second study, of T cells in Graves' hyperthyroidism and ophthalmopathy.

This TCR was recovered from a woman aged 18-35 years with Graves disease. This chain connects TRBV2 to TRBJ1-5; the D gene is possibly TRBD1 (5 bases). This material consisted of peripheral blood mononuclear cells (PBMCs), taken at new diagnosis, from a patient treated with antithyroid drugs. CDR3 amino acids: CASRGRPPNQPQHF. The CDR3 region has the DNA TGTGCCAGCAGGGGACGGCCACCAAATCAGCCCCAGCATTTT.